These 13 T cell receptor beta chains were sequenced from one sample in a study of cytomegalovirus exposure and HLA in healthy donors. The PCR contained 60 Vbeta and 13 Jbeta primers. Profiled with immunoSEQ multiplex PCR; TCRdb holds only in-frame clones, not every one. Altogether 80,000 to 95,000 clones are present, more than 75% being singletons, with the ten largest covering roughly 8.3%. Sequencing was done on a sample of PBMCs. These receptors originate from a man between 25 and 39 years old in good health and CMV-seropositive.

This clone appeared a single time. The CDR3 nucleotides read TGTGCCAGCAGCGTAGTTGGACTAGGAGCTAATGAGCAGTTCTTC. As protein: CASSVVGLGANEQFF. The V call is TRBV9, the J call TRBJ2-1; 7 positions agree with TRBD2. This CDR3 comprises 15 residues. Looked up from germline, CDR1 is SGDLS and CDR2 is YYNGEE. After removal of 0 bases from V and 7 bases from J, the junction contained 7 bases not matched to a gene.

This rearrangement joins TRBV15 to TRBJ1-4, with D uncertain. CDR1 LNHNV and CDR2 YYDKDF come from the germline V gene (reference sequence). Trimming removed 0 bases from V and 7 bases from J, with 12 bases in between. This CDR3 is built from 15 residues. The CDR3 nucleotides read TGTGCCACCAGCAGAGAGGCGGTACGACTTGAAAAACTGTTTTTT. Translation gives CATSREAVRLEKLFF. The complete variable domain, with remaining parts taken from reference TRBV15 and TRBJ1-4, reads DAMVIQNPRYQVTQFGKPVTLSCSQTLNHNVMYWYQQKSSQAPKLLFHYYDKDFNNEADTPDNFQSRRPNTSFCFLDIRSPGLGDTAMYLCATSREAVRLEKLFFGSGTQLSVL.

The chain recombines TRBV9 with TRBJ1-5; D is unresolved. Trimming cost V 0 bases and J 1 base, with 5 bases left between them. Germline V CDR1 and CDR2: SGDLS, YYNGEE. This CDR3 region has 14 residues. The CDR3 bases are TGTGCCAGCAGCGTAGACCAGAGCAATCAGCCCCAGCATTTT. It is translated as CASSVDQSNQPQHF.

This chain joins TRBV19 and TRBJ2-7; TRBD2 aligns across 14 bases. The germline V gene has CDR1 LNHDA and CDR2 SQIVND (reference sequence). CDR3 length equals 14 residues. J was trimmed by 4 bases and V by 7 bases; bases with no gene match: 3. The CDR3 region is CASTGLAGEYEQYF. The CDR3 DNA reads TGTGCCAGTACGGGACTAGCGGGAGAGTACGAGCAGTACTTC.

The DNA of the CDR3 is TGTGCCAGCGGGTACAGGGGCTCCTACAATGAGCAGTTCTTC. It is translated as CASGYRGSYNEQFF. The V call is TRBV6-1, the J call TRBJ2-1; 7 bases align to TRBD1. Germline-derived CDR1 and CDR2 are MNHNS and SASEGT. The junction had 4 bases not matched to a gene; V was cut back by 8 bases and J by 0 bases. The length of the CDR3 is 14 residues.

The chain employs TRBV5-8 and TRBJ1-1; D might be TRBD1 (6 bases). The CDR3 spans 14 residues. V shed 4 bases and J shed 3 bases, with 13 bases lying between them. CDR1 and CDR2 (germline): SGHTS, YDEGEE. This CDR3 is CASSPYNRDTEAFF. CDR3 in DNA: TGTGCCAGCAGCCCATATAACAGGGACACTGAAGCTTTCTTT.

J is TRBJ2-2 and V is TRBV29-1, with 10 bases aligning to TRBD2. Germline values: CDR1 SQVTM, CDR2 ANQGSEA. The CDR3 totals 14 residues. V was clipped by 8 bases and J by 4 bases; unmatched bases: 7. The CDR3 DNA sequence: TGCAGCCAACCTAGCGGGAGACGCACCGGGGAGCTGTTTTTT. Protein product: CSQPSGRRTGELFF.

The genes are TRBV5-1 and TRBJ1-2, with TRBD1 matching 12 bases. V was clipped by 5 bases and J by 4 bases; unmatched bases: 3. This CDR3 region has 14 residues. CDR1 and CDR2 from the germline V gene are SGHRS and YFSETQ. The CDR3 DNA sequence: TGCGCCAGCAGACGGGGACAGGGGGCCTATGGCTACACCTTC. Translating gives CASRRGQGAYGYTF.

The CDR3 bases are TGTGCCACCGGGAGGGGCGGCAGGAACACCGGGGAGCTGTTTTTT. Translating gives CATGRGGRNTGELFF. The chain has TRBV19 and TRBJ2-2, with 8 positions matching TRBD2. J was trimmed by 1 base and V by 10 bases; bases with no gene match: 8. The CDR3 is 15 residues long. Germline loops: CDR1 LNHDA, CDR2 SQIVND (reference sequence).

V is TRBV14 and J is TRBJ2-4; perhaps TRBD2 as D (6 bases). The ends were cut back, 1 base at V and 3 bases at J, with 16 bases in the middle. From germline, CDR1 is SGHDN and CDR2 FVKESK. CDR3 length: 17 residues. Written as DNA, the CDR3 is TGTGCCAGCAGCCAAGGCTTGGGGCGGGGTAGCAAAAACATTCAGTACTTC. This sequence encodes CASSQGLGRGSKNIQYF. The full variable domain, rest sourced from reference TRBV14 and TRBJ2-4, is EAGVTQFPSHSVIEKGQTVTLRCDPISGHDNLYWYRRVMGKEIKFLLHFVKESKQDESGMPNNRFLAERTGGTYSTLKVQPAELEDSGVYFCASSQGLGRGSKNIQYFGAGTRLSVL.

This clone was recorded once. The CDR3 nucleotides read TGTGCCAGCAGCTCCAAAAGGGACAGGGTCAACACCGGGGAGCTGTTTTTT. This translates into CASSSKRDRVNTGELFF. This chain joins TRBV7-8 and TRBJ2-2; 9 positions match TRBD1. J was trimmed by 2 bases and V by 4 bases; bases with no gene match: 8. Per the germline V gene, CDR1 is SGHVS and CDR2 is FQNEAQ. There are 17 residues in the CDR3. The full variable domain, its missing parts supplied by reference TRBV7-8 and TRBJ2-2, is GAGVSQSPRYKVAKRGQDVALRCDPISGHVSLFWYQQALGQGPEFLTYFQNEAQLDKSGLPSDRFFAERPEGSVSTLKIQRTQQEDSAVYLCASSSKRDRVNTGELFFGEGSRLTVL.

This clone appeared once. The genes are TRBV5-4 and TRBJ2-5; 9 nucleotides match TRBD2. V lost 0 bases, J lost 2 bases, and 2 bases stayed unmatched. CDR1 is SGHNT, CDR2 YYREEE, per germline (reference sequence). The CDR3 loop spans 15 amino acids. Here the CDR3 reads CASSLVLAGQETQYF. The DNA of the CDR3 is TGTGCCAGCAGCTTGGTACTAGCGGGTCAAGAGACCCAGTACTTC.

J is TRBJ1-2 and V is TRBV18; the match to TRBD1 covers 8 bases. With V trimmed by 1 base and J by 0 bases, 4 bases remained unmatched. The germline CDR1 and CDR2 sequences are KGHSH and LQKENI. CDR3 length: 16 residues. The CDR3 region has the DNA TGTGCCAGCTCACCACGCGCACAGGGGGCTAACTATGGCTACACCTTC. Encoded protein: CASSPRAQGANYGYTF.